Here is one T cell receptor beta chain with its context. What it binds is not known. The CDR3 length is 14 residues. From germline, CDR1 is ENHRY and CDR2 SYGVKD. V was cut by 3 bases and J by 6 bases, with 11 bases left in between. Hyperthyroidism was newly diagnosed in patients aged 18 to 65 (duration under 2 months). Uncontrolled infections, other autoimmune diseases, pregnancy or lactation led to exclusion of patients. This specimen comes from a study of T cells in Graves' hyperthyroidism and ophthalmopathy. Study-level findings and limits: Most thyroid clonotypes expanded above 0.001 appeared in blood too.

From RNA transcripts, TCR beta CDR3 regions were amplified. First-round RT-PCR of the TCR CDR3 relied on the HTBI primer set. Using its own MiXCR run on the multiplex PCR reads, TCRdb lists one record per CDR3 protein. The table has more than 550,000 distinct CDR3 sequences, 18% seen once. V gene TRBV10-3 combines with J gene TRBJ1-4; D is perhaps TRBD1 (6 bases). The TCR originated in a woman in her forties or fifties with Graves' hyperthyroidism that later progressed to Graves' ophthalmopathy. Material for sequencing was blood. The CDR3 sequence: CAISEPGQDEKLFF. The CDR3 bases are TGTGCCATCAGTGAACCGGGACAAGATGAAAAACTGTTTTTT.